This TCR beta chain was recovered during a study of tumor and adjacent non-tumor tissue in lung cancer. General study findings and limits: Tumor TCR diversity, when higher, was linked to shorter survival. TCR diversity was significantly greater in tumor than normal lung tissue.

Three rounds of nested PCR, following a modified ARM-PCR protocol, produced the TCRbeta library. TCRdb analysed the multiplex PCR reads with MiXCR anew, one entry per CDR3 protein. The sample has over 100,000 distinct CDR3 sequences, roughly 75% seen once; the top ten hold about 40%. There are 16 residues in the CDR3. The germline CDR1 and CDR2 sequences are SGHKS and YYEKEE (reference sequence). As to this clonotype: Its antigen is not identified. One junction end does not reproduce the germline sequence, and a read error may be involved.

RNA was extracted from bulk tissue without any cell sorting. The sequence was obtained from a woman aged 55-70 years with non-small cell lung cancer. The gene calls are TRBV5-5 and TRBJ1-1; D remains unclear. Sequenced: lung tumor tissue. CDR3 sequence: CASSLRSDPERTEASF. For the CDR3, the DNA is TGTGCCAGCAGCTTGAGGTCCGACCCTGAGCGCACTGAAGCTTCCTTT.